Shown below are 14 T cell receptor beta chains from a single sample sequenced in a study of T cell responses to AZD1222 COVID-19 vaccine. The method was immunoSEQ multiplex PCR; TCRdb's version includes in-frame clones alone and lacks a portion of them. Of some 130,000 clones in the sample, approximately 91% were seen once. The sequences come from peripheral blood, collected 28 days after the second AZD1222 dose. The receptors were sampled from an adult who received the AZD1222 COVID-19 vaccine.

The chain joins TRBV25-1 to TRBJ2-7, with 13 bases lining up with TRBD2. V gave up 9 bases and J gave up 7 bases; unmatched junction bases: 6. Germline V gene lookup returns CDR1 MGHDK and CDR2 SYGVNS. The CDR3 is 13 residues long. The CDR3 region has the DNA TGTGCCAGTGGACTAGCGGGAGCTAGTGAGCAGTACTTC. Translating gives CASGLAGASEQYF.

The chain recombines TRBV21-1 with TRBJ2-7; TRBD1, the D gene given by the table, was not confirmed from the DNA. TRBV21-1 is recorded as a pseudogene. The CDR3 loop spans 15 amino acids. CDR3 sequence (DNA): TGTGCCAGCAGCAAAGGGGTCAGGGAACGCTACGAGCAGTACTTC. Translation gives CASSKGVRERYEQYF.

A few counts support this clone. This chain joins TRBV2 and TRBJ2-5; D is ambiguous. The CDR3 length is 12 residues. In germline, CDR1 is SNHLY, CDR2 FYNNEI. Trimming left V 4 bases short and J 5 bases short, with 8 bases between. The CDR3 DNA is TGTGCCAGCAGTGTGTTGAGGGAGACCCAGTACTTC. The encoded protein is CASSVLRETQYF.

This rearrangement joins TRBV13 to TRBJ1-5, with TRBD1 identical over 12 bases. This CDR3 is 15 amino acids long. Germline V gene data show CDR1 as PRHDT and CDR2 as FYEKMQ (reference sequence). The V gene end was trimmed by 5 bases and the J gene end by 4 bases; junction bases not matched to a gene: 3. CDR3 loop: CASSAGQGANQPQHF. As DNA, the CDR3 is TGTGCCAGCAGCGCGGGACAGGGGGCTAATCAGCCCCAGCATTTT.

The rearrangement uses TRBV5-1 and TRBJ1-2; tentative D call: TRBD1 (5 bases). Trimming pared 0 bases from V and 8 bases from J, leaving 17 bases between. This CDR3 region has 15 residues. The germline V gene has CDR1 SGHRS and CDR2 YFSETQ. The CDR3 loop is CASSLDGGAARGYTF. The CDR3 coding sequence is TGCGCCAGCAGCTTGGATGGGGGAGCGGCAAGAGGCTACACCTTC.

The chain is built from TRBV5-1 and TRBJ1-2, with a weak D call TRBD1 (5 bases). The CDR3 consists of 14 residues. Germline loops: CDR1 SGHRS, CDR2 YFSETQ. Trimming took 2 bases from V and 3 from J, leaving 11 bases between them. The CDR3: CASSFRQGDYGYTF. The CDR3, as DNA: TGCGCCAGCAGCTTTCGGCAGGGCGACTATGGCTACACCTTC.

This chain links TRBV9 with TRBJ1-2; TRBD1 agrees at 8 bases. The J segment lost 6 bases and the V segment lost 3 bases, leaving 7 bases of the junction unmatched. Germline V gene lookup returns CDR1 SGDLS and CDR2 YYNGEE. There are 14 residues in the CDR3. The CDR3 region has the DNA TGTGCCAGCAGCGAAACCCGGACAGGGAATGGCTACACCTTC. Translating gives CASSETRTGNGYTF.

The chain joins TRBV27 to TRBJ1-2; TRBD1 matches 7 bases. There are 14 residues in the CDR3. J gave up 4 bases and V 6 bases, and 8 bases lay outside the gene matches. Germline CDR1 MNHEY, CDR2 SMNVEV (reference sequence). Written as DNA, the CDR3 is TGTGCCAGCAGCCATACCGGGACAGCCTATGGCTACACCTTC. Translation: CASSHTGTAYGYTF.

This sequence joins TRBV7-3 and TRBJ2-5; 7 bases are a match to TRBD1. V lost 5 bases, J lost 3 bases, and 9 bases stayed unmatched. Germline V gene data show CDR1 as SGHTA and CDR2 as FQGTGA. The CDR3 is 15 amino acids. The CDR3 is CASSPSRDSKETQYF. The CDR3 bases are TGTGCCAGCAGCCCCAGCCGGGACAGCAAAGAGACCCAGTACTTC.

J is TRBJ2-2 and V is TRBV5-1, with TRBD2 as a possible D gene (5 bases). Germline-derived CDR1 and CDR2 are SGHRS and YFSETQ. Trimming removed 0 bases from V and 6 bases from J, with 15 bases in between. The CDR3 is made up of 16 amino acids. The CDR3 nucleotides read TGCGCCAGCAGCTTGGTGAGGGTGAGCTACGCCGGGGAGCTGTTTTTT. Encoded protein: CASSLVRVSYAGELFF. The full variable domain, in which reference TRBV5-1 and TRBJ2-2 provide the parts outside the CDR3, is KAGVTQTPRYLIKTRGQQVTLSCSPISGHRSVSWYQQTPGQGLQFLFEYFSETQRNKGNFPGRFSGRQFSNSRSEMNVSTLELGDSALYLCASSLVRVSYAGELFFGEGSRLTVL.

The V and J genes are TRBV30 and TRBJ2-5, with 9 bases matching TRBD2. The V gene end was trimmed by 0 bases and the J gene end by 4 bases; junction bases not matched to a gene: 15. The CDR3 runs to 18 residues. Germline CDR1 and CDR2: GTSNPN and SVGIG (reference sequence). The CDR3 loop reads CAWSVNPRLAAGSETQYF. The DNA for the CDR3 is TGTGCCTGGAGTGTAAACCCTAGACTAGCGGCTGGATCAGAGACCCAGTACTTC.

This clone was seen a single time. The chain recombines TRBV2 with TRBJ1-2, with 7 bases aligning to TRBD1. V shed 6 bases and J 4 bases; nucleotides not matched to a gene: 11. The CDR3 loop spans 15 amino acids. The germline V gene has CDR1 SNHLY and CDR2 FYNNEI. The CDR3 bases are TGTGCCAGCAGCGGGGACAGAGCAATTGGCTATGGCTACACCTTC. This sequence encodes CASSGDRAIGYGYTF.

CDR3 nucleotide sequence: TGCGCCAGCAGCTTACTACCCACAGATACGCAGTATTTT. Its translation is CASSLLPTDTQYF. This sequence joins TRBV5-1 and TRBJ2-3, with D unclear. Germline V gene lookup returns CDR1 SGHRS and CDR2 YFSETQ. The V end was cut by 2 bases, the J end by 2 bases, with 6 bases between. The CDR3 is 13 residues long.

The V call is TRBV24-1, the J call TRBJ2-1; TRBD2 matches 8 bases. The V gene's germline CDR1 is KGHDR and CDR2 SFDVKD. This CDR3 has 16 amino acids. Trimming cost V 6 bases and J 4 bases; bases outside gene matches: 10. The CDR3, as DNA: TGTGCCACCAGTAGTCCCGGGACTAGTTCTTACAATGAGCAGTTCTTC. Translated, it gives CATSSPGTSSYNEQFF.